This T cell receptor (beta chain) was sequenced in a study of blood T cells in healthy people across ages. Study observations and caveats: Researchers judged that diversity estimates from one million T cells fell short of true values. Changes seen in expanded clonotypes were possibly confounded by donor CMV status left unknown. Getting older went along with TCR beta diversity per million T cells dropping roughly linearly.

Germline CDR1 and CDR2: MNHEY and SVGEGT. Trimming left V 2 bases short and J 4 bases short, with 14 bases between. CDR3 length: 15 residues. Together with a sample-barcoded 5' primer, a J-beta primer mix was included in a second PCR lasting about 6 to 11 cycles. The template-switch adaptor, which had 12 random nucleotides, put a tag on each cDNA molecule. TCRdb processed the 5' RACE reads anew with MiXCR; each CDR3 protein has one entry. Found here are roughly 1.7 million distinct CDR3 sequences, roughly 30% of them singletons; the top ten hold around 10%. Details on this clonotype: Its antigen is not identified.

V gene TRBV6-2 or TRBV6-3 combines with J gene TRBJ1-2; a weak D match, TRBD1 (6 bases). The source of this sequence is a woman younger than 45 in good health. Sequenced input: blood. CDR3 amino acids: CASSYPRGQPYGYTF. The CDR3, as DNA: TGTGCCAGCAGTTACCCGCGGGGACAACCCTATGGCTACACCTTC.